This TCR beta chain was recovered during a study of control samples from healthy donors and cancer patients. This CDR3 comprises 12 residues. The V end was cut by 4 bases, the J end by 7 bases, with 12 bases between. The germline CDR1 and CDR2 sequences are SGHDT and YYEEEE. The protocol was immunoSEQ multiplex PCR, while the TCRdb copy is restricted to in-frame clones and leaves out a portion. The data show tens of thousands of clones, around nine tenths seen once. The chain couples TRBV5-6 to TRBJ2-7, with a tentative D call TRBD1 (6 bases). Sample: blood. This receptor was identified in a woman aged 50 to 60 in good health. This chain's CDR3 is CASSPEGGEQYF. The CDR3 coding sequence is TGTGCCAGCAGCCCCGAAGGGGGTGAGCAGTACTTC.